These 10 T cell receptor beta chains originate from one sample sequenced in a study of T-cell reconstitution after alpha-beta-depleted transplantation in children. Unique molecular identifiers tagged the TCRbeta library. TCRdb itself ran the PCR reads through MiXCR, one entry per CDR3 protein. The table records 500,000 to 750,000 distinct CDR3 sequences, 10% to 15% of them present only once. The source material was PBMCs, mostly from graft donor cells, sampled 360 days after TCRalphabeta/CD19-depleted stem cell transplant. The receptors shown here come from a male patient younger than 18 who had a stem cell transplant for acute myeloid leukemia, so the T cells may come from the graft donor.

A few counts support this clonotype. The rearrangement uses TRBV15 and TRBJ2-5, with D possibly matching TRBD2 (6 bases). This CDR3 spans 15 amino acids. V dropped 3 bases and J dropped 1 base, with 12 bases sitting between them. Germline V gene lookup returns CDR1 LNHNV and CDR2 YYDKDF (reference sequence). As DNA, the CDR3 is TGTGCCACCAGCAGGGCAGGGACTTTCCAAGAGACCCAGTACTTC. It is translated as CATSRAGTFQETQYF.

This clonotype was found many times. The chain has TRBV15 and TRBJ1-5, with D uncertain. Germline CDR1 LNHNV, CDR2 YYDKDF (reference sequence). The CDR3 spans 15 residues. Trimming took off 4 bases at V and 4 bases at J, with 14 bases between the two ends. Written as DNA, the CDR3 is TGTGCCACCAGCATCCAGAGTTTCATAAATCAGCCCCAGCATTTT. This encodes CATSIQSFINQPQHF.

A few counts support this clonotype. The chain combines TRBV20-1 with TRBJ2-1; 11 nucleotides match TRBD2. The CDR3 is made up of 13 amino acids. Germline trimming cut 4 bases from V and 6 bases from J; bases unmatched to any gene: 2. Germline V gene lookup returns CDR1 DFQATT and CDR2 SNEGSKA (reference sequence). CDR3 nucleotides: TGCAGTGCTATTAGCGGGAGGGTCAATGAGCAGTTCTTC. It translates to CSAISGRVNEQFF.

This clonotype has a count of ten or more. The J gene is TRBJ2-7, the V gene TRBV29-1, with 7 bases matching TRBD2. CDR1 is SQVTM, CDR2 ANQGSEA, per germline. Trimming took 3 bases from V and 6 from J; bases not matched to a gene: 14. This CDR3 region has 15 residues. This CDR3 is CSVEYRGGRYREQYF. CDR3 coding DNA: TGCAGCGTTGAGTACCGGGGAGGGAGGTACCGCGAGCAGTACTTC.

This clonotype was seen only a few times. This sequence joins TRBV6-1 and TRBJ1-2, with D possibly matching TRBD1 (6 bases). The CDR3 totals 13 residues. Germline V CDR1 and CDR2: MNHNS, SASEGT. Trimming took off 5 bases at V and 8 bases at J, with 15 bases between the two ends. CDR3 region: CASSIGQSRGYTF. Here the CDR3 DNA reads TGTGCCAGCAGTATCGGACAGAGTAGGGGCTACACCTTC.

This clonotype has just a few counts. The gene calls are TRBV30 and TRBJ2-3, with D perhaps TRBD1 or TRBD2 (5 bases each). The CDR3 extends over 14 amino acids. Germline lookup yields CDR1 GTSNPN and CDR2 SVGIG (reference sequence). Trimming removed 3 bases at V and 4 bases at J, with 14 bases between. The CDR3 is CAWRGVRWADTQYF. CDR3 DNA: TGTGCCTGGAGGGGGGTCCGGTGGGCAGATACGCAGTATTTT.

In this sample, this clonotype turned up a few times. The chain couples TRBV6-1 to TRBJ2-7, with 7 bases identical to TRBD1. V lost 5 bases to trimming and J lost 9 bases; unmatched junction nucleotides: 10. Germline CDR1 and CDR2: MNHNS and SASEGT. The CDR3 is 13 residues long. The CDR3 loop reads CASSRDSPSVQYF. The CDR3 bases are TGTGCCAGCAGTCGGGACAGCCCATCGGTGCAGTACTTC.

This clonotype turned up a few times. V and J are TRBV20-1 and TRBJ2-3; a possible D gene is TRBD1 (5 bases). CDR3 size: 15 residues. Germline V gene data show CDR1 as DFQATT and CDR2 as SNEGSKA (reference sequence). Between the trimmed V and J ends, which lost 6 bases and 2 bases, there was a span of 18 bases. CDR3 in DNA: TGCAGTGCCAGGGCGTATGCCAAGACCACAGATACGCAGTATTTT. The encoded protein is CSARAYAKTTDTQYF.

The table lists this clonotype with many counts. V gene TRBV7-2 combines with J gene TRBJ2-1; tentative D call: TRBD2 (5 bases). The V end was cut by 1 base, the J end by 9 bases, with 7 bases between. In germline, CDR1 is SGHTA, CDR2 FQGNSA. The CDR3 totals 12 residues. The CDR3 region has the DNA TGTGCCAGCAGCTTAGTCGGAGGTGAGCAGTTCTTC. Residues: CASSLVGGEQFF.

The table lists this clonotype with many counts. This chain links TRBV28 with TRBJ2-5; D not resolved. The V gene lost 6 bases and the J gene lost 5 bases, with 16 bases spanning the gap. Germline CDR1 MDHEN, CDR2 SYDVKM. This CDR3 is built from 14 residues. CDR3 sequence reads: CASSHDVPAETQYF. The CDR3, as DNA: TGTGCCAGCAGCCATGATGTTCCCGCGGAGACCCAGTACTTC.